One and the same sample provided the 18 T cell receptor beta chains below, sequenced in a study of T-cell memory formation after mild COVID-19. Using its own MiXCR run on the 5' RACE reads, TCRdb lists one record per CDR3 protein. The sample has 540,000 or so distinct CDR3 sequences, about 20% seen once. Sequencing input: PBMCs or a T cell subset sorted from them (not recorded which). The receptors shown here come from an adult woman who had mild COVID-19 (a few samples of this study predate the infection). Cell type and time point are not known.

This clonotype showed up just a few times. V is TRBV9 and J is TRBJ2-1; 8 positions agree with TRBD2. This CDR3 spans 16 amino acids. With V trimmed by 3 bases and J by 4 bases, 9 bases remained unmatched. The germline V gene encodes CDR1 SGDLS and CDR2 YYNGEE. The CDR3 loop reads CASSGKGLGHYNEQFF. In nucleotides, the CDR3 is TGTGCCAGCAGCGGGAAGGGACTAGGACATTACAATGAGCAGTTCTTC.

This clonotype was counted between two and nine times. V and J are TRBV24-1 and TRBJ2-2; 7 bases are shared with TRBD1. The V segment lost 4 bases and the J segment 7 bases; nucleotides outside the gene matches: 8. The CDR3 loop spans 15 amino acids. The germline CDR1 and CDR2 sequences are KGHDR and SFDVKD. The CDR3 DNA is TGTGCCACCAGTGACTTGGGACAGAACGGCGGGGAGCTGTTTTTT. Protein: CATSDLGQNGGELFF.

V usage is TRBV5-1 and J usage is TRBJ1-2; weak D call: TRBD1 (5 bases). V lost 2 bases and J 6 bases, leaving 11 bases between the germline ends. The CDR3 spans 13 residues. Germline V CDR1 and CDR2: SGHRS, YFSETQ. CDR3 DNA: TGCGCCAGCAGCTTTGCGGGGCTAAATGGCTACACCTTC. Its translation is CASSFAGLNGYTF.

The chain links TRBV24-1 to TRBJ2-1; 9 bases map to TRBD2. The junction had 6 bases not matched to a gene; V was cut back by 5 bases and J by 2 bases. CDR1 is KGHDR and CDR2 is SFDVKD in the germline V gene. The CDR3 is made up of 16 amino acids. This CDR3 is CATSGGRAVTYNEQFF. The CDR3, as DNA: TGTGCCACCAGTGGCGGGAGGGCCGTAACCTACAATGAGCAGTTCTTC.

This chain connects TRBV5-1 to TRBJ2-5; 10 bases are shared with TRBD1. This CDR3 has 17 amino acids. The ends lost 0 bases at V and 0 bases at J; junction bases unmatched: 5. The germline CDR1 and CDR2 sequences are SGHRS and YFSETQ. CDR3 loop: CASSLGTGGHNQETQYF. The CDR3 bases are TGCGCCAGCAGCTTGGGGACAGGGGGTCATAACCAAGAGACCCAGTACTTC.

The CDR3: CASSFGVSTDTQYF. The CDR3 DNA follows: TGTGCCAGCAGTTTCGGGGTAAGCACAGATACGCAGTATTTT. The J gene is TRBJ2-3, the V gene TRBV27; TRBD2 is a possible D gene (5 bases). The CDR3 extends over 14 amino acids. Germline V CDR1 and CDR2: MNHEY, SMNVEV (reference sequence). Trimming shortened V by 3 bases and J by 0 bases, and 7 bases separated the two germline ends.

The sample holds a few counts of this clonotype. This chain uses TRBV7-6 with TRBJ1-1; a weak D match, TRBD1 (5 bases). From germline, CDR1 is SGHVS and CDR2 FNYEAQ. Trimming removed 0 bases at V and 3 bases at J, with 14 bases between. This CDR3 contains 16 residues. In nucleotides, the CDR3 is TGTGCCAGCAGCTTAGCCCTCCCAGTGGGGGACACTGAAGCTTTCTTT. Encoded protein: CASSLALPVGDTEAFF. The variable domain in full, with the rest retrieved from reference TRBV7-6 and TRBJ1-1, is GAGVSQSPRYKVTKRGQDVALRCDPISGHVSLYWYRQALGQGPEFLTYFNYEAQQDKSGLPNDRFSAERPEGSISTLTIQRTEQRDSAMYRCASSLALPVGDTEAFFGQGTRLTVV.

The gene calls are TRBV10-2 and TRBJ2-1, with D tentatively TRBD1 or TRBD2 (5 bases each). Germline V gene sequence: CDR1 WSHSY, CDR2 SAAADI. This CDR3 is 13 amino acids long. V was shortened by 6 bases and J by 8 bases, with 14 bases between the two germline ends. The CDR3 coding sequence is TGCGCCAGCAGAAGGGACGGAGCGGATGAGCAGTTCTTC. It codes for CASRRDGADEQFF.

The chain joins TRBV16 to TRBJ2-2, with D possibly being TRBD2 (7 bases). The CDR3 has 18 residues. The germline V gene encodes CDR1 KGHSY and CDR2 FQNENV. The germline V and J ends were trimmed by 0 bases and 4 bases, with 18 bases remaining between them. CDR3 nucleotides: TGTGCCAGCAGCCAATCCGGCCTGCGGGGGCGGCTCACCGGGGAGCTGTTTTTT. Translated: CASSQSGLRGRLTGELFF.

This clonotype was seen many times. As DNA, the CDR3 is TGCGCCAGCAGCCCAACAGTCACAGATACGCAGTATTTT. Translated, it gives CASSPTVTDTQYF. The gene calls are TRBV4-1 and TRBJ2-3; no definite D call. Germline loops: CDR1 MGHRA, CDR2 YSYEKL. The V end was cut by 4 bases, the J end by 2 bases, with 7 bases between. This CDR3 region has 13 residues.

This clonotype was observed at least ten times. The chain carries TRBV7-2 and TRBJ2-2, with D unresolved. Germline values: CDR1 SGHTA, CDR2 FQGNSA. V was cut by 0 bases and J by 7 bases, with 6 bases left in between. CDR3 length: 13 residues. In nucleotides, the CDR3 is TGTGCCAGCAGCTTAGCAGGCAGCGGGGAGCTGTTTTTT. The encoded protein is CASSLAGSGELFF.

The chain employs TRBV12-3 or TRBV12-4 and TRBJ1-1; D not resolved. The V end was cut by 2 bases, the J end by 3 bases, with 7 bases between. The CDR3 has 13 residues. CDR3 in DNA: TGTGCCAGCAGTTTATCGTGGTACACTGAAGCTTTCTTT. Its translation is CASSLSWYTEAFF.

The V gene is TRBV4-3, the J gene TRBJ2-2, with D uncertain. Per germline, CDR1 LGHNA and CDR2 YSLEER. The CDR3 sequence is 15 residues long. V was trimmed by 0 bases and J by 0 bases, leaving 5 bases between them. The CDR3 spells CASSQEETNTGELFF. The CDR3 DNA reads TGCGCCAGCAGCCAAGAGGAGACGAACACCGGGGAGCTGTTTTTT.

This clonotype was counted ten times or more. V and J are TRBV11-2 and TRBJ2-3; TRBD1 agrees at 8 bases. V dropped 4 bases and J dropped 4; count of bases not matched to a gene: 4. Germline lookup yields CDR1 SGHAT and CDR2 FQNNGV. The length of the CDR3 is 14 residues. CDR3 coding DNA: TGTGCCAGCAGCTACCGCAGGGGGCCAGATACGCAGTATTTT. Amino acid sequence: CASSYRRGPDTQYF. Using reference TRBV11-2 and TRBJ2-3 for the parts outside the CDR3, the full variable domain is EAGVAQSPRYKIIEKRQSVAFWCNPISGHATLYWYQQILGQGPKLLIQFQNNGVVDDSQLPKDRFSAERLKGVDSTLKIQPAKLEDSAVYLCASSYRRGPDTQYFGPGTRLTVL.

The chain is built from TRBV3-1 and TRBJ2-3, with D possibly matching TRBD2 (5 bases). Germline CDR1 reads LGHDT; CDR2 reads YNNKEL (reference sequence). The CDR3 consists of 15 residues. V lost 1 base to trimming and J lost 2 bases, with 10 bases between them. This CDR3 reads CASSQGRLHTDTQYF. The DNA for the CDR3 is TGTGCCAGCAGCCAAGGGAGACTACACACAGATACGCAGTATTTT.

The CDR3 nucleotides read TGTGCCAGCAGCTTAAGTGGCTGGGAGACCCAGTACTTC. This codes for CASSLSGWETQYF. V and J are TRBV11-2 and TRBJ2-5; D gene ambiguous. Germline CDR1 and CDR2: SGHAT and FQNNGV. Trimming took 2 bases from V and 5 from J, leaving 9 bases between them. The CDR3 consists of 13 residues.

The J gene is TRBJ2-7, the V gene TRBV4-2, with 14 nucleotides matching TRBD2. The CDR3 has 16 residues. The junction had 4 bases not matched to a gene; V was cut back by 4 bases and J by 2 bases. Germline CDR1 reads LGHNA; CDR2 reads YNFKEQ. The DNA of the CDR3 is TGTGCCAGCAGCCTGGGACTAGCGGGAGTGACCTACGAGCAGTACTTC. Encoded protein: CASSLGLAGVTYEQYF.

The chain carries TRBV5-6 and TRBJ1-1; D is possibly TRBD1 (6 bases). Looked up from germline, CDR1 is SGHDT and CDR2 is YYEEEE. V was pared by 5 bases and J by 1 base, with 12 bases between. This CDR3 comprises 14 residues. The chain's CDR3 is CASRLTGRNTEAFF. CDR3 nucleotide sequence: TGTGCCAGCAGGCTGACAGGTCGGAACACTGAAGCTTTCTTT. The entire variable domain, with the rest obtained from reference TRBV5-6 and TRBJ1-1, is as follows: DAGVTQSPTHLIKTRGQQVTLRCSPKSGHDTVSWYQQALGQGPQFIFQYYEEEERQRGNFPDRFSGHQFPNYSSELNVNALLLGDSALYLCASRLTGRNTEAFFGQGTRLTVV.